This T cell receptor beta chain was profiled in a study of blood T cell repertoires in COVID-19. Study context: Sites in the United States, Italy and Spain provided acute and convalescent COVID-19 samples. T cells, B-cell-depleted T cells, or PBMCs supplied cDNA or gDNA.

In germline, CDR1 is LGHNA, CDR2 YNFKEQ. The CDR3 extends over 16 amino acids. The junction had 6 bases not matched to a gene; V was cut back by 1 base and J by 3 bases. Living in roughly 23 US areas, the participants were between roughly 18 and 90 years of age. Under the authors' procedure: From reference gene primer amplification, estimates of nucleated cell counts were derived. Assay used: immunoSEQ multiplex PCR; TCRdb lists only in-frame clones, some missing. V and J calls and clone size are given by that table; D and trimming were obtained from the DNA. Of under 300,000 clones detected, about 86% appear once; the ten largest clones hold less than 4%.

The sample consisted of PBMCs or T cells enriched from blood (not recorded which). The sequence was obtained from a middle-aged woman with acute COVID-19. The chain links TRBV4-2 to TRBJ2-4; TRBD2 matches 7 bases. The DNA for the CDR3 is TGTGCCAGCAGCCAAGTTTCAGGGAGGGACAAAAACATTCAGTACTTC. Encoded protein: CASSQVSGRDKNIQYF.